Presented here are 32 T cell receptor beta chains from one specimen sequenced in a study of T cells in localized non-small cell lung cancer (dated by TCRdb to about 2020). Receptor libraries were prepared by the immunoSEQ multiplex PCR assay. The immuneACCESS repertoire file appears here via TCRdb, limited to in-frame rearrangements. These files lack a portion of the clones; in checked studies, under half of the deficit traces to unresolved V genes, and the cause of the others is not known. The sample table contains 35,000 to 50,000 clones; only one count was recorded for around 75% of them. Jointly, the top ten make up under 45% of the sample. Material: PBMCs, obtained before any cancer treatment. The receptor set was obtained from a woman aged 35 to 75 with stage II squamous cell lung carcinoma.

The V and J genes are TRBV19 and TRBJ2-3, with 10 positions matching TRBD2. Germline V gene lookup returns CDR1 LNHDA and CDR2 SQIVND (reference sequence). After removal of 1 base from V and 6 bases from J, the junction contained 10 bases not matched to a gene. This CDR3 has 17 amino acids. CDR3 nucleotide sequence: TGTGCCAGTAGTATAGGCGCCCTAGCGGGAGAGTCCGATACGCAGTATTTT. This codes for CASSIGALAGESDTQYF.

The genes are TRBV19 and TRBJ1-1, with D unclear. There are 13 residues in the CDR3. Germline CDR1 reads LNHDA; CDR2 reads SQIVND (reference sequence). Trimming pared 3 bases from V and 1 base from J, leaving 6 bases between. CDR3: CASSIEQNTEAFF. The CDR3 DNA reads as TGTGCCAGTAGTATCGAACAGAACACTGAAGCTTTCTTT.

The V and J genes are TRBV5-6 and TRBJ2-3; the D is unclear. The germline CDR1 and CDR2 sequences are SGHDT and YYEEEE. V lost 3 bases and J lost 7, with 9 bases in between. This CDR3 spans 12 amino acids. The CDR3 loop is CASSSLGNTQYF. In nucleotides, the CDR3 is TGTGCCAGCAGCTCCCTGGGAAATACGCAGTATTTT.

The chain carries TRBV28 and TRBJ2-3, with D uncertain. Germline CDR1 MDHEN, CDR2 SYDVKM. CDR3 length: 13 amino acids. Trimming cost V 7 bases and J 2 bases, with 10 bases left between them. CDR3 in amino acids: CASIDVATDTQYF. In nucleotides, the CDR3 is TGTGCCAGCATCGACGTGGCCACAGATACGCAGTATTTT.

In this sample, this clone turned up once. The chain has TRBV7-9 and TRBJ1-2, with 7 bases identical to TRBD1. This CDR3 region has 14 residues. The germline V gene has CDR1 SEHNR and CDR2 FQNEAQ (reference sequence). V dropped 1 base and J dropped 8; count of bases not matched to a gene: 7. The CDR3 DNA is TGTGCCAGCAGCTTAGACAGGGGCGCTAAGGGCTACACCTTC. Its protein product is CASSLDRGAKGYTF.

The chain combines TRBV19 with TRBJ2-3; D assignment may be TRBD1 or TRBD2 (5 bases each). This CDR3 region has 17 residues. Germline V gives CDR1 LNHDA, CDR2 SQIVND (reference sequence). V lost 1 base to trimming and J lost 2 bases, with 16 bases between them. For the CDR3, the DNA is TGTGCCAGTAGTATAGCAAGTGGGACCTCCCTCACAGATACGCAGTATTTT. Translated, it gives CASSIASGTSLTDTQYF.

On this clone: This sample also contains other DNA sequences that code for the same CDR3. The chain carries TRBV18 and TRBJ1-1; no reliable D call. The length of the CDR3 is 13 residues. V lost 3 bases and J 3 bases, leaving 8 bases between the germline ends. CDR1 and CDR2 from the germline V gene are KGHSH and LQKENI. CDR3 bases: TGTGCCAGCTCACCGAACGGGGACACTGAAGCTTTCTTT. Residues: CASSPNGDTEAFF.

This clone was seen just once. In DNA, the CDR3 is TGTGCCAGCAGCGGGGACAGGGGGCGAGAAGAGACCCAGTACTTC. This gives the protein CASSGDRGREETQYF. V gene TRBV11-1 combines with J gene TRBJ2-5; 12 bases match TRBD1. This CDR3 is built from 15 residues. CDR1 and CDR2 (germline): SGHAT, FQDESV (reference sequence). V lost 5 bases, J lost 3 bases, and 4 bases stayed unmatched.

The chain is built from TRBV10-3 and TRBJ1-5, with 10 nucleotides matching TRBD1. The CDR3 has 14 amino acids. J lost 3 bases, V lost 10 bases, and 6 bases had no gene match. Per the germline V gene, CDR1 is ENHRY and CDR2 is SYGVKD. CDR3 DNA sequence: TGTGCCACCAAGGACAGGGGGTACAATCAGCCCCAGCATTTT. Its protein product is CATKDRGYNQPQHF.

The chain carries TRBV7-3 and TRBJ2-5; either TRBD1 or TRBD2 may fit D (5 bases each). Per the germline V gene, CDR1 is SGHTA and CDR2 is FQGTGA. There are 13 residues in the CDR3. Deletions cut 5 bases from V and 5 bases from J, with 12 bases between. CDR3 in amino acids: CASSAHEGETQYF. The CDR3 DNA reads TGTGCCAGCAGCGCCCACGAGGGGGAGACCCAGTACTTC.

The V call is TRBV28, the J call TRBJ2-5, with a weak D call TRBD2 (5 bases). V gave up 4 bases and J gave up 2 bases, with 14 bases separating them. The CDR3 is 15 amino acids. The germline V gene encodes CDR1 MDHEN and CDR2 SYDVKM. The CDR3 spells CASSSPRGRQETQYF. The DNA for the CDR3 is TGTGCCAGCAGTTCCCCCCGTGGGAGACAAGAGACCCAGTACTTC.

The CDR3 bases are TGTGCCAGTAGTATTGCGGGGGGCGCGAACACTGAAGCTTTCTTT. Amino acid sequence: CASSIAGGANTEAFF. This chain uses TRBV19 with TRBJ1-1, with D perhaps TRBD1 (6 bases). Germline-derived CDR1 and CDR2 are LNHDA and SQIVND (reference sequence). The CDR3 spans 15 residues. Trimming took 3 bases from V and 1 from J, leaving 12 bases between them.

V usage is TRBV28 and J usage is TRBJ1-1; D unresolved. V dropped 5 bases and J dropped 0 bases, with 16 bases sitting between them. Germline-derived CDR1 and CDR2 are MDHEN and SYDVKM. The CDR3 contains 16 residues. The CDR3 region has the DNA TGTGCCAGCAGTCTCGACCCTGGATTCATGAACACTGAAGCTTTCTTT. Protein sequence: CASSLDPGFMNTEAFF.

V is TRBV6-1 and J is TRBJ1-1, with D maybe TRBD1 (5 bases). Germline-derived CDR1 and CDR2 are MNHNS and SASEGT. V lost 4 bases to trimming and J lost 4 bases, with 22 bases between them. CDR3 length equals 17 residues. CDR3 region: CASSGGRAGRVLTEAFF. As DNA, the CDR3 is TGTGCCAGCAGTGGCGGGAGGGCAGGGAGGGTTCTCACTGAAGCTTTCTTT.

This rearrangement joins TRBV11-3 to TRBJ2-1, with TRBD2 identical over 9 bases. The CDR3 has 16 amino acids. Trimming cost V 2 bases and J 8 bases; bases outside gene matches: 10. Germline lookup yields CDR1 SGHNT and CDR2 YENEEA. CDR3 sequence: CASSLRGGREGYEQFF. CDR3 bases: TGTGCCAGCAGCTTAAGGGGCGGGAGGGAAGGTTATGAGCAGTTCTTC.

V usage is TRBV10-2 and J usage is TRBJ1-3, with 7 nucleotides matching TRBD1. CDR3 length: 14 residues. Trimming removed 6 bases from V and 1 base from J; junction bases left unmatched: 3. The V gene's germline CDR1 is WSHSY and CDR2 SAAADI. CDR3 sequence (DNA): TGCGCCAGCAGGACGACAGGGTCTGGAAACACCATATATTTT. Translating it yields CASRTTGSGNTIYF.

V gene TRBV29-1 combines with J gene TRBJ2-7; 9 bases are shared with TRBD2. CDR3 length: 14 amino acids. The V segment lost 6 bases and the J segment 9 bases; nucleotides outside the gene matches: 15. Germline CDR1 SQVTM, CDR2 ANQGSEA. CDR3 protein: CSVHPKASGNRQYF. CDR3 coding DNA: TGCAGCGTCCACCCGAAGGCTAGCGGGAATCGGCAGTACTTC.

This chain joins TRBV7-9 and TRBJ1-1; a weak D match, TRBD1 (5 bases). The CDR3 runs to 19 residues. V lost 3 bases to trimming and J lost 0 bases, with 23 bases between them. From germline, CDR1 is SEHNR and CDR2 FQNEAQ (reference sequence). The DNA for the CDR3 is TGTGCCAGCAGCTTGGGCGTTCTCGGGGGTCGGCTACTGAACACTGAAGCTTTCTTT. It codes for CASSLGVLGGRLLNTEAFF.

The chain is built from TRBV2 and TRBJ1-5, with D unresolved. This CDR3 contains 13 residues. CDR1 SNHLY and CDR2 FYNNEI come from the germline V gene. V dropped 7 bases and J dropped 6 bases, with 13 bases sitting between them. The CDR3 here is CASTPGSGQPQHF. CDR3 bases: TGTGCCAGCACCCCTGGATCCGGTCAGCCCCAGCATTTT.

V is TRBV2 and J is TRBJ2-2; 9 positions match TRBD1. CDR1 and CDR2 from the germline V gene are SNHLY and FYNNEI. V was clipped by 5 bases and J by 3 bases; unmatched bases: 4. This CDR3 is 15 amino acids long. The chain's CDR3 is CASSPGQGYTGELFF. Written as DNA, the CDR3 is TGTGCCAGCAGTCCGGGACAGGGTTACACCGGGGAGCTGTTTTTT.

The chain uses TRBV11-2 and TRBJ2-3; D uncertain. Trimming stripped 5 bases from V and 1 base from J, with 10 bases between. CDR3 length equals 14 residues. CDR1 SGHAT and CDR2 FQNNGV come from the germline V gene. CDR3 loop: CASSPLIRTDTQYF. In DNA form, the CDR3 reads TGTGCCAGCAGCCCCTTAATCCGCACAGATACGCAGTATTTT. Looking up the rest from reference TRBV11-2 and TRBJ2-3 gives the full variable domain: EAGVAQSPRYKIIEKRQSVAFWCNPISGHATLYWYQQILGQGPKLLIQFQNNGVVDDSQLPKDRFSAERLKGVDSTLKIQPAKLEDSAVYLCASSPLIRTDTQYFGPGTRLTVL.

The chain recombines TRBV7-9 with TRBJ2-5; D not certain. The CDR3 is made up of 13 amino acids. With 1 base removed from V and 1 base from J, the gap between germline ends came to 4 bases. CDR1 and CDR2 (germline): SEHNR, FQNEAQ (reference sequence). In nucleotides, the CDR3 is TGTGCCAGCAGCTTAGGGTCCCAAGAGACCCAGTACTTC. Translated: CASSLGSQETQYF.

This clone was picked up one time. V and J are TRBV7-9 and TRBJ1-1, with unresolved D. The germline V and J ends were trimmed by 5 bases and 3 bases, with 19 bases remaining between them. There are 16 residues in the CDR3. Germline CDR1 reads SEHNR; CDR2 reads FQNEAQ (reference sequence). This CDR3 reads CASSVEIGSMDTEAFF. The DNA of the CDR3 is TGTGCCAGCAGCGTTGAGATAGGGTCGATGGACACTGAAGCTTTCTTT. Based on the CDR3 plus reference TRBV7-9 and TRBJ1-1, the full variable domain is DTGVSQNPRHKITKRGQNVTFRCDPISEHNRLYWYRQTLGQGPEFLTYFQNEAQLEKSRLLSDRFSAERPKGSFSTLEIQRTEQGDSAMYLCASSVEIGSMDTEAFFGQGTRLTVV.

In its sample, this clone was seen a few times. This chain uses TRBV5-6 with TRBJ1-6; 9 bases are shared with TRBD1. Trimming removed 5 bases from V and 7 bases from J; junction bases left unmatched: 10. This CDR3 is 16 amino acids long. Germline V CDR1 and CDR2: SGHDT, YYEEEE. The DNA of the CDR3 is TGTGCCAGCAGTTATTACCGGGACAGGGTCAATTCACCCCTCCACTTT. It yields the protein CASSYYRDRVNSPLHF. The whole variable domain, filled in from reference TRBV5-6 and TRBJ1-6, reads DAGVTQSPTHLIKTRGQQVTLRCSPKSGHDTVSWYQQALGQGPQFIFQYYEEEERQRGNFPDRFSGHQFPNYSSELNVNALLLGDSALYLCASSYYRDRVNSPLHFGNGTRLTVT.

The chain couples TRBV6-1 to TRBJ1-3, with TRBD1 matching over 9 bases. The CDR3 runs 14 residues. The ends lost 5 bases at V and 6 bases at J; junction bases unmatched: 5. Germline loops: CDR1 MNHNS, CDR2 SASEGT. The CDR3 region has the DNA TGTGCCAGCAGTCCGGGACAGGGTCCAAACACCATATATTTT. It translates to CASSPGQGPNTIYF.

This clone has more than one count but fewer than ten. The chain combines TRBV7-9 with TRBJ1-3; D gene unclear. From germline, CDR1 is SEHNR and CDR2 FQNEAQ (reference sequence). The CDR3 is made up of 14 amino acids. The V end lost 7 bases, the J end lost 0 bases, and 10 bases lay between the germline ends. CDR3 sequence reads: CASISLSSGNTIYF. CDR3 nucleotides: TGTGCCAGCATTTCTTTGAGCTCTGGAAACACCATATATTTT.

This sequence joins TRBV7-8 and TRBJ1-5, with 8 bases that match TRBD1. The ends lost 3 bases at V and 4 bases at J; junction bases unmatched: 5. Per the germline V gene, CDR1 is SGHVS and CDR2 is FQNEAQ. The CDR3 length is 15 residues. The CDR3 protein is CASSLVTGENQPQHF. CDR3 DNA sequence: TGTGCCAGCAGCTTGGTGACAGGGGAAAATCAGCCCCAGCATTTT.

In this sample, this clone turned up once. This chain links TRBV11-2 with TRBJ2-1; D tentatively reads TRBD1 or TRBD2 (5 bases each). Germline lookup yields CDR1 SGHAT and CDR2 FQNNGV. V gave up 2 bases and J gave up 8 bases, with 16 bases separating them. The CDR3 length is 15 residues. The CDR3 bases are TGTGCCAGCAGCTTATGGCGGGCAGGGTTCGATGAGCAGTTCTTC. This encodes CASSLWRAGFDEQFF.

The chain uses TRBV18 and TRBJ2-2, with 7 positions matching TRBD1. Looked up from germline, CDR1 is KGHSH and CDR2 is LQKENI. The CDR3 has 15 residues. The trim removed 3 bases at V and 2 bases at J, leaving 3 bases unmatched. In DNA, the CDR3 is TGTGCCAGCTCACCGGGACAGACTAACACCGGGGAGCTGTTTTTT. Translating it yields CASSPGQTNTGELFF.

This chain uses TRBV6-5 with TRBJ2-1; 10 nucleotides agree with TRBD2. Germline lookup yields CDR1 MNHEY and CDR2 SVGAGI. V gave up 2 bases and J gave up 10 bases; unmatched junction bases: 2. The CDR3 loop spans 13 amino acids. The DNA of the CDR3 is TGTGCCAGCAGTTACAGCGGGGGGGCGGAGCAGTTCTTC. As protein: CASSYSGGAEQFF.

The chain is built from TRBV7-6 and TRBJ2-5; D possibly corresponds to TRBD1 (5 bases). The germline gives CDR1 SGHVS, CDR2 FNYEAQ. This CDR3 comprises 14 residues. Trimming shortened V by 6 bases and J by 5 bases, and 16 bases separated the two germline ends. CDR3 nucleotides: TGTGCCAGCAGTCAACGGGCCAAGGGGGAGACCCAGTACTTC. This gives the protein CASSQRAKGETQYF.

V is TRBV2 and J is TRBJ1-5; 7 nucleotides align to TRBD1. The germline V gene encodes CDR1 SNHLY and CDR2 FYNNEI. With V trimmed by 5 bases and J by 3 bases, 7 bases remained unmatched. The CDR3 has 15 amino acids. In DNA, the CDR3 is TGTGCCAGCAGTCGGGGACAGATCTACAATCAGCCCCAGCATTTT. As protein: CASSRGQIYNQPQHF.